This T cell receptor beta chain is drawn from a study of blood T cell repertoires in COVID-19. This table comes from immunoSEQ multiplex PCR, and its TCRdb copy is limited to in-frame clones, with some not included. The table shows 120,000 or so clones, with 84% occurring only once. Symptom resolution, clearance, or two negative PCRs marked donors in Cohort 3 as recovered. The clonotype comes from a woman under 40 who had recovered from COVID-19. The sequenced sample was PBMCs or T cells enriched from blood (not recorded which).

The CDR3 sequence: CASTPNSPSSGNTIYF. The CDR3 DNA reads as TGCGCCAGCACTCCGAACAGTCCCTCCTCTGGAAACACCATATATTTT. V is TRBV5-1 and J is TRBJ1-3; D remains unclear. The CDR3 length is 16 residues. Germline assignment: CDR1 SGHRS and CDR2 YFSETQ. V lost 6 bases, J lost 0 bases, and 16 bases lay in between.